This T cell receptor beta chain was recovered during a study of CD8+ T cells in alopecia areata. The V end lost 5 bases, the J end lost 8 bases, and 13 bases lay between the germline ends. The length of the CDR3 is 12 residues. Germline V gene data show CDR1 as SGHRS and CDR2 as YFSETQ. Following RNA extraction, reverse transcription yielded cDNA that acted as the sequencing template. Libraries were prepared by immunoSEQ multiplex PCR; TCRdb keeps only in-frame clonotypes and omits some of them. The sample records about 190,000 clones, over 50% being singletons. This clone was observed a single time. Sequenced material: CD4+ T cells sorted from blood, taken at week 0. The clonotype was recovered from a human donor with alopecia areata. The rearrangement links TRBV5-1 to TRBJ1-2; D possibly corresponds to TRBD1 (5 bases). CDR3 in amino acids: CASSRDVRGYTF. The CDR3 DNA follows: TGCGCCAGCAGTCGGGACGTAAGGGGCTACACCTTC.